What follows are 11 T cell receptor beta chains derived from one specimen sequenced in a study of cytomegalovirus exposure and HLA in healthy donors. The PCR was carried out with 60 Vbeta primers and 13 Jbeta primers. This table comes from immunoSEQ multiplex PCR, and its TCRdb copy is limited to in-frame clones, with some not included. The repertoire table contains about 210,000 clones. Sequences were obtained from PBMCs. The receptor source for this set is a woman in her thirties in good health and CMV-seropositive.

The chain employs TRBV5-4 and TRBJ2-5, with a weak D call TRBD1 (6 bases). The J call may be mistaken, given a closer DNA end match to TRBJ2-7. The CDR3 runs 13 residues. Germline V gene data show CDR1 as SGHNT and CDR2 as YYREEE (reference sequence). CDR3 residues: CASSLQGTYEQYF. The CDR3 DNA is TGTGCCAGCAGCTTACAGGGTACCTACGAGCAGTACTTC.

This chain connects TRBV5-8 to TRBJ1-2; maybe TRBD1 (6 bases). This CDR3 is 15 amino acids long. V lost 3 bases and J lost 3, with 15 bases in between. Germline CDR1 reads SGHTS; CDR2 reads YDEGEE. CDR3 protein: CASSSVQGVHYGYTF. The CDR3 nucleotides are TGTGCCAGCAGCTCGGTACAGGGTGTGCACTATGGCTACACCTTC. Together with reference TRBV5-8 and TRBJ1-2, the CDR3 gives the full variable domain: EAGVTQSPTHLIKTRGQQATLRCSPISGHTSVYWYQQALGLGLQFLLWYDEGEERNRGNFPPRFSGRQFPNYSSELNVNALELEDSALYLCASSSVQGVHYGYTFGSGTRLTVV.

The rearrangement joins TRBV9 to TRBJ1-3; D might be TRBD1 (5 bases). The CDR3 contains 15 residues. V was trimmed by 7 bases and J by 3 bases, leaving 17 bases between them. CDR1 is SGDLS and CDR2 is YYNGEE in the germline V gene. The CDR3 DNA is TGTGCCAGCTCCCCGGGGGAGGTATATGGAAACACCATATATTTT. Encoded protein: CASSPGEVYGNTIYF. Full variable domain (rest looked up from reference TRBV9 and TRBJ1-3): DSGVTQTPKHLITATGQRVTLRCSPRSGDLSVYWYQQSLDQGLQFLIQYYNGEERAKGNILERFSAQQFPDLHSELNLSSLELGDSALYFCASSPGEVYGNTIYFGEGSWLTVV.

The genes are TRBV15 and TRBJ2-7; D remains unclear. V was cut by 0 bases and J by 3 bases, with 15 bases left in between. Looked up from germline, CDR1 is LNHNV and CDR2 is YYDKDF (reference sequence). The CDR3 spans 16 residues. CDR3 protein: CATSRDRIDKGYEQYF. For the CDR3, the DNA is TGTGCCACCAGCAGAGATCGAATAGACAAAGGCTACGAGCAGTACTTC.

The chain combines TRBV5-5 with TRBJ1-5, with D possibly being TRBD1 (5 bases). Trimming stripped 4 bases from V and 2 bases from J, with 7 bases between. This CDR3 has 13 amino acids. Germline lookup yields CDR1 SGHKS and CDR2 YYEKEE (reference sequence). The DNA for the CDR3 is TGTGCCAGCAGCCAGGGTGGCAATCAGCCCCAGCATTTT. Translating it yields CASSQGGNQPQHF.

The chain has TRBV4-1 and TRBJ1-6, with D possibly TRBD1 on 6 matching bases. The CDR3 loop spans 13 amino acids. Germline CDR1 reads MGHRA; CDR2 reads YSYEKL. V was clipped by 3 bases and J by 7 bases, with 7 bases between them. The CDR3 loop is CASSHQGNSPLHF. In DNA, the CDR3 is TGCGCCAGCAGCCATCAGGGGAATTCACCCCTCCACTTT.

CDR3 loop: CASSIARAGANVLTF. The CDR3 DNA reads TGTGCCAGTAGTATTGCCAGGGCTGGGGCCAACGTCCTGACTTTC. The rearrangement uses TRBV19 and TRBJ2-6; possibly TRBD1 for D (5 bases). This CDR3 has 15 amino acids. Trimming removed 3 bases at V and 2 bases at J, with 8 bases between. Per germline, CDR1 LNHDA and CDR2 SQIVND (reference sequence).

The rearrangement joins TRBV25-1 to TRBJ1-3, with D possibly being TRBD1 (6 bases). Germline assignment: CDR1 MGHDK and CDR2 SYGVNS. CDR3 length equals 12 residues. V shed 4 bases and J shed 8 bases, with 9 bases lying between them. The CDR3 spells CASSVGAHTIYF. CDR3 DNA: TGTGCCAGCAGTGTGGGGGCCCACACCATATATTTT.

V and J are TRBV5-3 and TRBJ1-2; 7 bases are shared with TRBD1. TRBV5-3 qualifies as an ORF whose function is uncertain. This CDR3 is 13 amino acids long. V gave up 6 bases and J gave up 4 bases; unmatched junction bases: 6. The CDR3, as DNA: TGTGCCAGAACAGAACAGGGGAGCTATGGCTACACCTTC. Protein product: CARTEQGSYGYTF.

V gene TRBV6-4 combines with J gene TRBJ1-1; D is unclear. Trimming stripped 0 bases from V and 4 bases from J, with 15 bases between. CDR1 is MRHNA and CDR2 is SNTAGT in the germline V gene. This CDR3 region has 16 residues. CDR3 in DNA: TGTGCCAGCAGTGACTCGCGGCTATCCGGGGTCACTGAAGCTTTCTTT. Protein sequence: CASSDSRLSGVTEAFF.

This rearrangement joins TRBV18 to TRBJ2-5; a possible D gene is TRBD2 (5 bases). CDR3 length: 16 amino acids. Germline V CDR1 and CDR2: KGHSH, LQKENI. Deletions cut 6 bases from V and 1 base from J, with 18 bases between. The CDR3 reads CASSPRKGESQETQYF. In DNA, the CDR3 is TGTGCCAGCTCCCCCAGAAAGGGAGAGTCCCAAGAGACCCAGTACTTC. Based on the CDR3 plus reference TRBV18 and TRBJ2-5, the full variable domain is NAGVMQNPRHLVRRRGQEARLRCSPMKGHSHVYWYRQLPEEGLKFMVYLQKENIIDESGMPKERFSAEFPKEGPSILRIQQVVRGDSAAYFCASSPRKGESQETQYFGPGTRLLVL.